These 18 T cell receptor beta chains were sequenced from one sample in a study of T-cell reconstitution after alpha-beta-depleted transplantation in children. The authors prepared the TCRbeta library with unique molecular identifiers. MiXCR, applied by TCRdb to the PCR reads, yields one record per CDR3 protein. The data hold around 600,000 distinct CDR3 sequences, with about 10% observed a single time. The sample here was PBMCs from the stem cell graft donor, taken from the stem cell graft. Receptor source: a human donor who donated a stem cell graft to a child with acute myeloid leukemia.

The V call is TRBV5-1, the J call TRBJ2-5; TRBD2 is a possible D gene (6 bases). This CDR3 contains 14 residues. CDR1 SGHRS and CDR2 YFSETQ come from the germline V gene. Trimming removed 4 bases at V and 5 bases at J, with 15 bases between. DNA of the CDR3: TGCGCCAGCAGCCCAGCACGGGGGTTGGAGACCCAGTACTTC. Encoded protein: CASSPARGLETQYF.

This clonotype occurred a few times. The chain employs TRBV12-3 or TRBV12-4 and TRBJ2-7; perhaps TRBD1 as D (6 bases). Trimming removed 7 bases from V and 2 bases from J, with 18 bases in between. The CDR3 has 15 residues. CDR3 amino acids: CASTFLGQLAYEQYF. The DNA for the CDR3 is TGTGCCAGCACCTTCCTTGGACAGCTAGCCTACGAGCAGTACTTC.

V gene TRBV7-6 combines with J gene TRBJ1-1; D ambiguous. This CDR3 contains 14 residues. V lost 2 bases to trimming and J lost 4 bases, with 11 bases between them. Germline CDR1 and CDR2: SGHVS and FNYEAQ. CDR3 DNA sequence: TGTGCCAGCAGCTTAAATGCCCTGAGCACTGAAGCTTTCTTT. It yields the protein CASSLNALSTEAFF.

This clonotype was detected only a few times. V gene TRBV10-3 combines with J gene TRBJ2-2; TRBD2 matches 10 bases. Trimming took 8 bases from V and 7 from J; bases not matched to a gene: 10. CDR3 length equals 15 residues. The germline V gene has CDR1 ENHRY and CDR2 SYGVKD. CDR3 DNA sequence: TGTGCCATCCACCCCCTAGCGGGAGCCGGCGGGGAGCTGTTTTTT. Protein product: CAIHPLAGAGGELFF.

This clonotype was counted between two and nine times. The chain joins TRBV11-1 to TRBJ2-1; D call uncertain. V lost 0 bases and J lost 7, with 10 bases in between. The CDR3 contains 14 residues. Germline V gives CDR1 SGHAT, CDR2 FQDESV (reference sequence). The DNA for the CDR3 is TGTGCCAGCAGCTTAGCGGGGAATAGAAATGAGCAGTTCTTC. Amino acids: CASSLAGNRNEQFF.

The genes are TRBV7-8 and TRBJ1-5, with D maybe TRBD1 (6 bases). V shed 5 bases and J shed 1 base, with 15 bases lying between them. Per germline, CDR1 SGHVS and CDR2 FQNEAQ. This CDR3 has 16 amino acids. CDR3 loop: CASSPPGGASNQPQHF. The CDR3 nucleotides are TGTGCCAGCAGCCCGCCGGGGGGGGCAAGCAATCAGCCCCAGCATTTT.

The chain recombines TRBV29-1 with TRBJ2-7; the match to TRBD1 covers 11 bases. Germline CDR1 SQVTM, CDR2 ANQGSEA. The CDR3 spans 13 residues. V was pared by 6 bases and J by 5 bases, with 6 bases of the junction left unmatched. CDR3 residues: CSVGGTGGHEQYF. The CDR3 coding sequence is TGCAGCGTGGGAGGGACAGGGGGTCACGAGCAGTACTTC.

This chain connects TRBV4-2 to TRBJ2-7; no clear D gene. Trimming left V 4 bases short and J 4 bases short, with 17 bases between. CDR1 LGHNA and CDR2 YNFKEQ come from the germline V gene. The CDR3 consists of 15 residues. The CDR3 bases are TGTGCCAGCAGCCCATCACACGGGCAGGTTTACGAGCAGTACTTC. Residues: CASSPSHGQVYEQYF.

The chain recombines TRBV15 with TRBJ2-2; D is unclear. The V end lost 0 bases, the J end lost 5 bases, and 13 bases lay between the germline ends. The CDR3 is 16 residues long. The germline V gene has CDR1 LNHNV and CDR2 YYDKDF (reference sequence). For the CDR3, the DNA is TGTGCCACCAGCAGAGATTTGGGATCAAGAACCGGGGAGCTGTTTTTT. Translating it yields CATSRDLGSRTGELFF.

The V gene is TRBV10-3, the J gene TRBJ2-5; no firm D call. This CDR3 has 12 residues. The germline V gene encodes CDR1 ENHRY and CDR2 SYGVKD. Trimming removed 4 bases from V and 4 bases from J, with 7 bases in between. This chain's CDR3 is CAISGQRETQYF. The CDR3 DNA reads as TGTGCCATCAGTGGGCAGAGAGAGACCCAGTACTTC.

This clonotype has a count of ten or more. J is TRBJ2-1 and V is TRBV9, with D unclear. This CDR3 has 13 amino acids. Trimming shortened V by 0 bases and J by 4 bases, and 5 bases separated the two germline ends. CDR1 is SGDLS and CDR2 is YYNGEE in the germline V gene. CDR3 DNA: TGTGCCAGCAGCGTAGGACCGTACAATGAGCAGTTCTTC. Its translation is CASSVGPYNEQFF. The full variable domain, its missing parts supplied by reference TRBV9 and TRBJ2-1, is DSGVTQTPKHLITATGQRVTLRCSPRSGDLSVYWYQQSLDQGLQFLIQYYNGEERAKGNILERFSAQQFPDLHSELNLSSLELGDSALYFCASSVGPYNEQFFGPGTRLTVL.

This clonotype was picked up many times. This chain links TRBV11-2 with TRBJ2-7, with 7 bases identical to TRBD2. Losses at the gene ends were 5 bases for V and 3 bases for J; bases not matched to a gene: 16. CDR1 is SGHAT and CDR2 is FQNNGV in the germline V gene. The CDR3 loop spans 17 amino acids. CDR3: CASSLYGGKKGSYEQYF. CDR3 in DNA: TGTGCCAGCAGCCTCTACGGGGGGAAAAAAGGGAGCTACGAGCAGTACTTC.

This clonotype was counted a few times. The V gene is TRBV12-3 or TRBV12-4, the J gene TRBJ1-1; the match to TRBD1 covers 7 bases. CDR3 size: 14 residues. Unmatched junction bases numbered 5, after V lost 6 bases and J lost 1 base. CDR3 coding DNA: TGTGCCAGCAGCCACCGGGACAGGAACACTGAAGCTTTCTTT. Translating it yields CASSHRDRNTEAFF.

This clonotype was picked up a small number of times. The chain employs TRBV4-3 and TRBJ2-3, with D maybe TRBD2 (7 bases). The ends were cut back, 0 bases at V and 4 bases at J, with 17 bases in the middle. CDR3 length: 17 residues. Germline assignment: CDR1 LGHNA and CDR2 YSLEER. The CDR3 is CASSQDRGEGRADTQYF. In DNA, the CDR3 is TGCGCCAGCAGCCAAGATAGGGGGGAGGGCCGCGCAGATACGCAGTATTTT.

This clonotype was seen a handful of times. This CDR3 is CATGATGYGYTF. As DNA, the CDR3 is TGTGCCACCGGGGCCACGGGCTATGGCTACACCTTC. The chain has TRBV24-1 and TRBJ1-2; tentative D call: TRBD1 (5 bases). Germline-derived CDR1 and CDR2 are KGHDR and SFDVKD. Trimming removed 9 bases from V and 4 bases from J, with 11 bases in between. The CDR3 is 12 residues long.

The chain uses TRBV7-8 and TRBJ1-6, with D tentatively TRBD1 (6 bases). There are 18 residues in the CDR3. Trimming pared 5 bases from V and 0 bases from J, leaving 17 bases between. The germline V gene has CDR1 SGHVS and CDR2 FQNEAQ. DNA for the CDR3: TGTGCCAGCAGCCCCAGGGGTGAGAGTCTCTCCTATAATTCACCCCTCCACTTT. This encodes CASSPRGESLSYNSPLHF. The full variable domain, rest sourced from reference TRBV7-8 and TRBJ1-6, is GAGVSQSPRYKVAKRGQDVALRCDPISGHVSLFWYQQALGQGPEFLTYFQNEAQLDKSGLPSDRFFAERPEGSVSTLKIQRTQQEDSAVYLCASSPRGESLSYNSPLHFGNGTRLTVT.

This clonotype was picked up a small number of times. This chain connects TRBV7-8 to TRBJ1-1; TRBD1 aligns across 8 bases. CDR1 SGHVS and CDR2 FQNEAQ come from the germline V gene. The CDR3 is 14 residues long. The ends lost 5 bases at V and 2 bases at J; junction bases unmatched: 4. The CDR3 nucleotides read TGTGCCAGCAGCATAGGACAGGGAAACACTGAAGCTTTCTTT. Translated: CASSIGQGNTEAFF.

The table lists this clonotype with a few counts. The chain is built from TRBV5-1 and TRBJ1-2; TRBD1 aligns across 7 bases. This CDR3 contains 14 residues. V shed 4 bases and J 0 bases; nucleotides not matched to a gene: 3. Germline V gene data show CDR1 as SGHRS and CDR2 as YFSETQ. For the CDR3, the DNA is TGCGCCAGCAGCCAGGACAGGTCTAACTATGGCTACACCTTC. Translating it yields CASSQDRSNYGYTF.